Listed below are T cell receptor beta chains from one sample, sequenced in a study of T cell clusters in autoimmune cytopenias. TCRdb reprocessed the multiplex PCR reads, keeping one entry per CDR3 protein, no DNA. The sample has thousands of distinct CDR3 sequences; the top ten hold around 15%. The sample consisted of peripheral blood. These receptors were obtained from a human donor with an autoimmune cytopenia or autoimmune hepatitis (not recorded which). Each CDR3 is given with its conserved first and last residue. Size is omitted from some rows. Given values are once, few, many or a class for expanded clones.

v_gene	j_gene	abundance	CDR3aa
TRBV29-1	TRBJ2-5	large	CSGTATGARTQYF
TRBV12-3/TRBV12-4	TRBJ1-5	NA	CASSYSIYRNSNQPQHF
TRBV7-6	TRBJ2-7	NA	CASSLSGTISEQYF
TRBV12-3/TRBV12-4	TRBJ2-1	medium-sized	CASSARLAGGPAEQFF
TRBV12-3/TRBV12-4	TRBJ1-2	medium-sized	CASRETDLYGYTF
TRBV30	TRBJ1-2	medium-sized	CAWSLDTGGYTF
TRBV5-6	TRBJ2-5	NA	CASSLAGQGVKETQYF
TRBV6-2/TRBV6-3	TRBJ2-3	medium-sized	CASSYLPQRAGTDTQYF
TRBV19	TRBJ2-3	large	CASSRTSGRSFDTQYF
TRBV19	TRBJ2-2	medium-sized	CAATRTNTGELFF
TRBV6-5	TRBJ2-5	medium-sized	CASSYAGTGVLGETQYF
TRBV6-4	TRBJ2-1	NA	CASSPGLARNGEQFF
TRBV19	TRBJ2-7	NA	CASSLSAGGPEQYF
TRBV6-2/TRBV6-3	TRBJ2-3	medium-sized	CASTSGDTDTQYF
TRBV19	TRBJ2-7	medium-sized	CASSRGTRDYEQYF
TRBV6-4	TRBJ2-1	NA	CASSDLGTPWRDEQFF
TRBV27	TRBJ2-7	medium-sized	CASSLRDSYEQYF
TRBV6-5	TRBJ1-1	medium-sized	CASSRTDSPEAFF
TRBV19	TRBJ2-7	medium-sized	CASSTYKSPYEQYF
TRBV7-2	TRBJ1-2	NA	CASSLALPGANGYTF
TRBV6-5	TRBJ2-1	large	CASSLSGSHRVQFF
TRBV5-6	TRBJ2-3	medium-sized	CASSKGLAGYTDTQYF
TRBV7-9	TRBJ2-5	medium-sized	CASSISGHALETQYF
TRBV19	TRBJ2-7	medium-sized	CASRPGQGDYEQYF
TRBV5-6	TRBJ1-2	medium-sized	CASSWTGGNYGYTF
TRBV6-2/TRBV6-3	TRBJ2-2	medium-sized	CASSYSIGELFF
TRBV19	TRBJ2-1	NA	CATLRRAGENIDEQFF